The TCR beta chain described here comes from a study of cytomegalovirus exposure and HLA in healthy donors. The study's findings and limits: Across donors, sequencing depth was assumed by presence/absence analyses to be roughly uniform. On later analysis, the bulk of CMV-associated TCR beta chains appeared to be HLA-restricted. Associated with cytomegalovirus, according to the listing, were around 160 TCR beta chains.

The CDR3 length is 14 residues. Trimming left V 7 bases short and J 7 bases short, with 19 bases between. CDR1 is MDHEN, CDR2 SYDVKM, per germline. A word on this clone: No antigen is known for it.

Primers: 60 Vbeta forward and 13 Jbeta reverse. Sequencing was performed with immunoSEQ multiplex PCR; in TCRdb, only in-frame clones are kept and a portion is missing. The sample has under 200,000 clones, approximately 71% seen once. The sequence was collected from a male donor in good health and CMV-seronegative. This chain joins TRBV28 and TRBJ2-5; TRBD2 might be the D (6 bases). Material: PBMCs. The CDR3 protein is CASTRGFGVRTQYF. The CDR3 DNA is TGTGCCAGCACCCGGGGGTTTGGGGTGCGGACCCAGTACTTC. Filled out from reference TRBV28 and TRBJ2-5, the complete variable domain reads DVKVTQSSRYLVKRTGEKVFLECVQDMDHENMFWYRQDPGLGLRLIYFSYDVKMKEKGDIPEGYSVSREKKERFSLILESASTNQTSMYLCASTRGFGVRTQYFGPGTRLLVL.